This T cell receptor beta chain was documented in a study of CD4 T cells in relation to SARS-CoV-2 and coronaviruses. Study information: TCR beta CDR3s were sequenced after 10-day antigen culture of PBMCs. The negative reference was HIV-1 Nef peptide pool or peptide-free culture.

Remarks on this clone: The target antigen is unknown.

Clones were sequenced by immunoSEQ multiplex PCR, and TCRdb holds only the in-frame ones, with some missing. This table holds 20,000 to 30,000 clones, 65% to 80% found once. Before the COVID-19 pandemic, during about 2010-2018, CD4+ T cells were taken from unexposed donors. After about 11 days of culture, CD4+ T cells were isolated. Unexposed-donor CD4+ T cells were probed with SARS-CoV-2 S/N and four cold-coronavirus spikes, cells permitting. The CDR3 contains 15 residues. Germline assignment: CDR1 SGHRS and CDR2 YFSETQ. V was clipped by 4 bases and J by 5 bases; unmatched bases: 7. The rearrangement links TRBV5-1 to TRBJ2-7, with 12 bases aligning to TRBD2. The TCR originated in a human donor in good health. Sequencing input: CD4+ T cells from PBMCs, cultured in vitro. For the CDR3, the DNA is TGCGCCAGCAGCCCAGGACTAGCGGGGATCCACGAGCAGTACTTC. Translated: CASSPGLAGIHEQYF. Full variable domain (remainder filled in from reference TRBV5-1 and TRBJ2-7): KAGVTQTPRYLIKTRGQQVTLSCSPISGHRSVSWYQQTPGQGLQFLFEYFSETQRNKGNFPGRFSGRQFSNSRSEMNVSTLELGDSALYLCASSPGLAGIHEQYFGPGTRLTVT.